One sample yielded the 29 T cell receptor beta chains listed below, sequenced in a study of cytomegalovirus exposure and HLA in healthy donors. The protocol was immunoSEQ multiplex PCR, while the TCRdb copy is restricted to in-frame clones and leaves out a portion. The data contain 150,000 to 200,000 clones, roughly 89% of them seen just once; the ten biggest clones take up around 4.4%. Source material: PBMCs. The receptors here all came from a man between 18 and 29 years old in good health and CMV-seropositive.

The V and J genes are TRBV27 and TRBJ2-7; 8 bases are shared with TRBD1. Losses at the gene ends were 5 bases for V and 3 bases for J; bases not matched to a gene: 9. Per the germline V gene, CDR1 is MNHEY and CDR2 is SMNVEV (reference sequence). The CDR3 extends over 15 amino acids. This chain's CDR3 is CASSPLTGQDYEQYF. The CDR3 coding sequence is TGTGCCAGCAGTCCCTTGACGGGACAGGACTACGAGCAGTACTTC.

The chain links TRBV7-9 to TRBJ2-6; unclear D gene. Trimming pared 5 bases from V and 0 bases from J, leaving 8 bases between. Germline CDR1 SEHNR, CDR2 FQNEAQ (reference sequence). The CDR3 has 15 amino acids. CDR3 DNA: TGTGCCAGCAGCCTACGTGGCTCTGGGGCCAACGTCCTGACTTTC. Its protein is CASSLRGSGANVLTF.

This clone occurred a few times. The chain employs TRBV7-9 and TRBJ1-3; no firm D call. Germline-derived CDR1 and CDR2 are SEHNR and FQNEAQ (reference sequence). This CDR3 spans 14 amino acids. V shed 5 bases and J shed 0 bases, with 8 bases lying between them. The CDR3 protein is CASSLLGSGNTIYF. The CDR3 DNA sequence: TGTGCCAGCAGCCTCCTAGGCTCTGGAAACACCATATATTTT.

CDR3 coding DNA: TGTGCCAGCAGCTCCCTTTCCCGTGTCACTAATTCGTACTTC. This codes for CASSSLSRVTNSYF. The V and J genes are TRBV5-6 and TRBJ2-7; D uncertain. The CDR3 totals 14 residues. The germline V and J ends were trimmed by 3 bases and 12 bases, with 22 bases remaining between them. Germline-derived CDR1 and CDR2 are SGHDT and YYEEEE. The whole variable domain, filled in from reference TRBV5-6 and TRBJ2-7, reads DAGVTQSPTHLIKTRGQQVTLRCSPKSGHDTVSWYQQALGQGPQFIFQYYEEEERQRGNFPDRFSGHQFPNYSSELNVNALLLGDSALYLCASSSLSRVTNSYFGPGTRLTVT.

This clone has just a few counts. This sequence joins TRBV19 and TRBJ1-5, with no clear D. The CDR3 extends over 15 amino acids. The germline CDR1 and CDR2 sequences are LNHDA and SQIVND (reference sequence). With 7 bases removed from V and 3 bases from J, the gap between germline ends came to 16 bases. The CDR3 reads CASTEATLPNQPQHF. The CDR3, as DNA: TGTGCCAGTACCGAGGCAACCTTGCCCAATCAGCCCCAGCATTTT.

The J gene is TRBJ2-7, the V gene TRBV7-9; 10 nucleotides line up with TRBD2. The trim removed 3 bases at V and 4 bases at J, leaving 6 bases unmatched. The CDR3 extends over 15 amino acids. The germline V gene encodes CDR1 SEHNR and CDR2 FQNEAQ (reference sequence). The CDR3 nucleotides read TGTGCCAGCAGCTTGGCCGGGACTAGCGCTTACGAGCAGTACTTC. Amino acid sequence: CASSLAGTSAYEQYF.

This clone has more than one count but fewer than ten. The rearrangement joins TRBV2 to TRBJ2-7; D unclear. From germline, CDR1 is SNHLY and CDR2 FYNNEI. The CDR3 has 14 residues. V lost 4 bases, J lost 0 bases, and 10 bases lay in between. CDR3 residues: CASSVTESSYEQYF. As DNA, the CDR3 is TGTGCCAGCAGTGTAACAGAGAGCTCCTACGAGCAGTACTTC.

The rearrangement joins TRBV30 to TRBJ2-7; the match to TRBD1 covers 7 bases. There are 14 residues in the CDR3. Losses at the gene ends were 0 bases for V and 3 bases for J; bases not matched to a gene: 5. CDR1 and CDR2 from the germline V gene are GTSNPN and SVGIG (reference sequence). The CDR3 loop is CAWSVPGQSYEQYF. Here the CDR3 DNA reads TGTGCCTGGAGTGTACCGGGACAGAGCTACGAGCAGTACTTC.

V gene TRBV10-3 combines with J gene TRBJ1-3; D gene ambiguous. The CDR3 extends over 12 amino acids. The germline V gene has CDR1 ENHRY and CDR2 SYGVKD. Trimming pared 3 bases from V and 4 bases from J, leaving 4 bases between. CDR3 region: CAISDIGNTIYF. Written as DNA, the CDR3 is TGTGCCATCAGTGATATAGGAAACACCATATATTTT.

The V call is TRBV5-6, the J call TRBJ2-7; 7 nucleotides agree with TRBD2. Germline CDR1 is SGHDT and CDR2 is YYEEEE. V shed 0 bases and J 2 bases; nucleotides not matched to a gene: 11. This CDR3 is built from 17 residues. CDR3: CASSLAGWDGLAYEQYF. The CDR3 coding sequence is TGTGCCAGCAGCTTGGCCGGCTGGGACGGACTAGCCTACGAGCAGTACTTC.

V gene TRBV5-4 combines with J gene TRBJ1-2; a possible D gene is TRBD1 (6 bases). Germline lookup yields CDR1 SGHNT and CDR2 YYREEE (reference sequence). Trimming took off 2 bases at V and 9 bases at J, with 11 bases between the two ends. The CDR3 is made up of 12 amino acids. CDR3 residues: CASSFVQGRYTF. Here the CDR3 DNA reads TGTGCCAGCAGCTTTGTTCAGGGGCGCTACACCTTC.

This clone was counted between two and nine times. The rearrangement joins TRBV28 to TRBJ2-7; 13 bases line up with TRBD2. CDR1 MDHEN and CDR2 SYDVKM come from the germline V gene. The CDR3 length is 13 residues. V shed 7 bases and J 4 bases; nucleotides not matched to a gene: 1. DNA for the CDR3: TGTGCCAGCAAGACTAGCGGGAGGTACGAGCAGTACTTC. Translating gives CASKTSGRYEQYF.

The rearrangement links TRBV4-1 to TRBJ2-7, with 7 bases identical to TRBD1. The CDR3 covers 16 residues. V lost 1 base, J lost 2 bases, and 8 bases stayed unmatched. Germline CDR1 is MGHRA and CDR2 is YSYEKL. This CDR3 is CASSQVPGGDPYEQYF. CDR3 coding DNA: TGCGCCAGCAGCCAAGTCCCAGGGGGTGACCCCTACGAGCAGTACTTC.

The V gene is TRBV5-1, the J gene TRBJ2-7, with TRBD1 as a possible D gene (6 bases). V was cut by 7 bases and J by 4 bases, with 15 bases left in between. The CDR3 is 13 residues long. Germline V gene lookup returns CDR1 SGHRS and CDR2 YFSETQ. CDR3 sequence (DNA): TGCGCCAGCTCAGGGGATCGGTTTTACGAGCAGTACTTC. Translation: CASSGDRFYEQYF.

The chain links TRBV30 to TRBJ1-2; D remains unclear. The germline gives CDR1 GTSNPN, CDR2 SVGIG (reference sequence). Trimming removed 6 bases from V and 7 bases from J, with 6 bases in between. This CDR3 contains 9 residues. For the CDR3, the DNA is TGTGCCTGCCATCCTGGCTACACCTTC. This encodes CACHPGYTF.

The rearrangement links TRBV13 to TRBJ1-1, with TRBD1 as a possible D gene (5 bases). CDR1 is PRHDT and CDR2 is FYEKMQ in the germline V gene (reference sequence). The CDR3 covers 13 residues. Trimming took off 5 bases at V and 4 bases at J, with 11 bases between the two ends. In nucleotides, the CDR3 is TGTGCCAGCAGCCGCGGGGGGTCCACTGAAGCTTTCTTT. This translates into CASSRGGSTEAFF.

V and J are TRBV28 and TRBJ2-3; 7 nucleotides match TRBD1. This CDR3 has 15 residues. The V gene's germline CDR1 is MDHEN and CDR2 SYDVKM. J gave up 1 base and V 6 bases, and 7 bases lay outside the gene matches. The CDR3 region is CASSPPGQGTDTQYF. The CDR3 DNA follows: TGTGCCAGCAGCCCACCCGGACAGGGCACAGATACGCAGTATTTT.

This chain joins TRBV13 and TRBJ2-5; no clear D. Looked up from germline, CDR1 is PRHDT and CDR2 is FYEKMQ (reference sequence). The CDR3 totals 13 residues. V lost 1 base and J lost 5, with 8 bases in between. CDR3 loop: CASSLDLEETQYF. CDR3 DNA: TGTGCCAGCAGCTTAGACCTGGAGGAGACCCAGTACTTC.

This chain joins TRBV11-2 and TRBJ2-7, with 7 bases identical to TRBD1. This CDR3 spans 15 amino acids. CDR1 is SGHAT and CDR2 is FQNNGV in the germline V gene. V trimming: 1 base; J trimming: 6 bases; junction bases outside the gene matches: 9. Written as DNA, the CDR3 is TGTGCCAGCAGCTTAGGGTTACGGACAGGCGGCGAGCAGTACTTC. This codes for CASSLGLRTGGEQYF. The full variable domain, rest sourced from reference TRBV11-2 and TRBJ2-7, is EAGVAQSPRYKIIEKRQSVAFWCNPISGHATLYWYQQILGQGPKLLIQFQNNGVVDDSQLPKDRFSAERLKGVDSTLKIQPAKLEDSAVYLCASSLGLRTGGEQYFGPGTRLTVT.

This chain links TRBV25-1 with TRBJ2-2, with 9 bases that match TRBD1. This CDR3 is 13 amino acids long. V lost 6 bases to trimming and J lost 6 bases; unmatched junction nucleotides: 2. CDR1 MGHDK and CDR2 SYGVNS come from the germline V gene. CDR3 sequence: CASSGQGPGELFF. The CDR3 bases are TGTGCCAGCAGCGGACAGGGGCCCGGGGAGCTGTTTTTT.

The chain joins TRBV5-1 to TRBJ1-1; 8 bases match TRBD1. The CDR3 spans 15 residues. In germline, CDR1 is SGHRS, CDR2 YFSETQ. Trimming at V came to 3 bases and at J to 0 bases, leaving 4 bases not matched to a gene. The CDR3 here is CASSSTTGVNTEAFF. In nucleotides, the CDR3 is TGCGCCAGCAGCTCGACGACAGGGGTGAACACTGAAGCTTTCTTT. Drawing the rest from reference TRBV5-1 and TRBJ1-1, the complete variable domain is KAGVTQTPRYLIKTRGQQVTLSCSPISGHRSVSWYQQTPGQGLQFLFEYFSETQRNKGNFPGRFSGRQFSNSRSEMNVSTLELGDSALYLCASSSTTGVNTEAFFGQGTRLTVV.

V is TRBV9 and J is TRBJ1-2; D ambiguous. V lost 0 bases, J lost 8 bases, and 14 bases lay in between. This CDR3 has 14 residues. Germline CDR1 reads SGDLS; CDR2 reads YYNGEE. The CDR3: CASSVEWGGNGYTF. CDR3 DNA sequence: TGTGCCAGCAGCGTAGAATGGGGAGGTAACGGCTACACCTTC.

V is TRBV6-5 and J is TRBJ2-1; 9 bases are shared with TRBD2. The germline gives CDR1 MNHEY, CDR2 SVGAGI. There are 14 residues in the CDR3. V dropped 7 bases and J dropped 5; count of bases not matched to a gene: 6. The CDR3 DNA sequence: TGTGCCAGCAAATCGGGACTAGCAGACAATGAGCAGTTCTTC. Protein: CASKSGLADNEQFF.

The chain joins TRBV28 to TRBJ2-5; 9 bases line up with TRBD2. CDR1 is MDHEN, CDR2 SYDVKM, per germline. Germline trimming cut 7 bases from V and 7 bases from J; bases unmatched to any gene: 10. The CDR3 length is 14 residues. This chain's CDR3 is CASKSPSGTGTQYF. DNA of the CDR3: TGTGCCAGCAAAAGCCCTAGCGGGACGGGGACCCAGTACTTC.

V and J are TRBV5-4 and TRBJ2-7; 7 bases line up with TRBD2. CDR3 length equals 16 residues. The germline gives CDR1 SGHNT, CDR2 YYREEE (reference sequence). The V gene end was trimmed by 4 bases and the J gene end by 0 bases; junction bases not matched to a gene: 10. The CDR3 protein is CASSVGLPISSYEQYF. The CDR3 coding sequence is TGTGCCAGCAGCGTGGGACTACCCATAAGCTCCTACGAGCAGTACTTC.

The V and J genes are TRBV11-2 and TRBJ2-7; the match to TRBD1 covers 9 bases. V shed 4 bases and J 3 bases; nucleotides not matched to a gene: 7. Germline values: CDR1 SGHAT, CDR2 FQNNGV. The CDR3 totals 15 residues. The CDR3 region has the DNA TGTGCCAGCAGCTCAAACAGGGGGCGCATCTACGAGCAGTACTTC. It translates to CASSSNRGRIYEQYF.

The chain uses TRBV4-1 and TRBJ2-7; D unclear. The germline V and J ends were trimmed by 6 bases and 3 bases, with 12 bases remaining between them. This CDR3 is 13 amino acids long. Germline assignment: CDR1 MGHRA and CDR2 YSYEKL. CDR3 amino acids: CASSTRLNYEQYF. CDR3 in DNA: TGCGCCAGCAGTACAAGACTCAACTACGAGCAGTACTTC.

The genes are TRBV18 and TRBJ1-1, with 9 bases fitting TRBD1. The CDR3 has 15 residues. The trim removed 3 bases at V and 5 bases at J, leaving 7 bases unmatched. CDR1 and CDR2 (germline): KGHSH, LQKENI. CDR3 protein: CASSPATGGRTEAFF. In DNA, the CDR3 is TGTGCCAGCTCACCCGCGACAGGGGGGAGGACTGAAGCTTTCTTT.

The CDR3 DNA reads TGTGCCAGCAGCTTGACTAGCGGGAGCACAGATACGCAGTATTTT. It encodes CASSLTSGSTDTQYF. The chain recombines TRBV11-2 with TRBJ2-3; TRBD2 matches at 10 bases. With V trimmed by 3 bases and J by 0 bases, 0 bases remained unmatched. CDR3 length: 15 amino acids. CDR1 SGHAT and CDR2 FQNNGV come from the germline V gene. The variable domain in full, with the rest retrieved from reference TRBV11-2 and TRBJ2-3, is EAGVAQSPRYKIIEKRQSVAFWCNPISGHATLYWYQQILGQGPKLLIQFQNNGVVDDSQLPKDRFSAERLKGVDSTLKIQPAKLEDSAVYLCASSLTSGSTDTQYFGPGTRLTVL.